This TCR beta chain was captured by sequencing in a study of cytomegalovirus exposure and HLA in healthy donors. Overall study: The 130 or so validation repertoires, a later analysis reported, used the same platform as the 666 repertoires from the first cohort. Study-wide findings and caveats: One later analysis, an examination of the 90 to 150 validation repertoires, found that first-cohort TCR clusters tended to co-occur in them.

Assay: immunoSEQ multiplex PCR; the TCRdb copy retains only in-frame clones and omits some. The table includes fewer than 250,000 clones, approximately 87% detected once. About this clone itself: The antigen is not known.

The CDR3 length is 16 residues. Germline V gene data show CDR1 as LGHNA and CDR2 as YNFKEQ. V shed 0 bases and J shed 2 bases, with 11 bases lying between them. The sample consisted of PBMCs. The clonotype originates from a young man in good health and CMV-seronegative. The chain uses TRBV4-2 and TRBJ1-3, with a possible D match to TRBD1 (6 bases). CDR3 nucleotides: TGTGCCAGCAGCCAAGACCGAGGGACAACTGGAAACACCATATATTTT. Amino acid sequence: CASSQDRGTTGNTIYF.